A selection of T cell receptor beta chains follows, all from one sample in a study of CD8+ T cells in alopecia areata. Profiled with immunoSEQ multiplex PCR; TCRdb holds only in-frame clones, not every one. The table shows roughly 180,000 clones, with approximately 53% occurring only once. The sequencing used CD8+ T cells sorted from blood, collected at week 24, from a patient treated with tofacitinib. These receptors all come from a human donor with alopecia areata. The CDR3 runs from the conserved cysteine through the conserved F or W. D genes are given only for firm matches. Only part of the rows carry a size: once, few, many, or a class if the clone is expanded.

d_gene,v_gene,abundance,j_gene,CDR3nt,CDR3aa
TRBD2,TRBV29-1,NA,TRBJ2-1,TGCAGCGCTGAAGATCTTGTGACTAGCGGGGGTAACAATGAGCAGTTCTTC,CSAEDLVTSGGNNEQFF
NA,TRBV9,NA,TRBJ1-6,TGTGCCAGCAGCGACGCGCGCCCCAGCTCCTATAATTCACCCCTCCACTTT,CASSDARPSSYNSPLHF
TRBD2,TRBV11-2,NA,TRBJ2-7,TGTGCCAGCAGCTTTGGCGGGGGGTACTACGAGCAGTACTTC,CASSFGGGYYEQYF
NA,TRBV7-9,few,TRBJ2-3,TGTGCCAGCAGCTTTAACCCCCTTTCCGGGACTGAGAGCACAGATACGCAGTATTTT,CASSFNPLSGTESTDTQYF
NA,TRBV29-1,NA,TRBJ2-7,TGCAGCGTTGGTAACAACTCCTACGAGCAGTACTTC,CSVGNNSYEQYF
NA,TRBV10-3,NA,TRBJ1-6,TGTGCCATCAAGGAGACAGTGAATTCACCCCTCCACTTT,CAIKETVNSPLHF
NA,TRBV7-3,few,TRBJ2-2,TGTGCCAGCAGCTTCGATGTCACCGGGGAGCTGTTTTTT,CASSFDVTGELFF
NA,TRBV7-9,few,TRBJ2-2,TGTGCCAGCAGCTTCGGCACCGGGGAGCTGTTTTTT,CASSFGTGELFF
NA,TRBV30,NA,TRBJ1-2,TGTGCCTGGAGTGAAAGCGCCGGCTACACCTTC,CAWSESAGYTF
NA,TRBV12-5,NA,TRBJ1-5,TGTGCTAGTGGCCCCGGGGGCACTAGCAATCAGCCCCAGCATTTT,CASGPGGTSNQPQHF
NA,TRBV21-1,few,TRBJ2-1,TGTGCCACAGACAGGAGGGGCCACAATGAGCAGTTCTTC,CATDRRGHNEQFF
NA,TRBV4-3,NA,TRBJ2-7,TGCGCCAGCAGCCAAGAGTACGGGGGTCCCTACGAGCAGTACTTC,CASSQEYGGPYEQYF
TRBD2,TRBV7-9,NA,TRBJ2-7,TGTGCCAGCGCGGGGGACGGCTCCTACGAGCAGTACTTC,CASAGDGSYEQYF
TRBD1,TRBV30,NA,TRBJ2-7,TGTGCCTGGAGTGTAGGGACAGGGGGATACGAGCAGTACTTC,CAWSVGTGGYEQYF
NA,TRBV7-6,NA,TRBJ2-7,TGTGCCAGCAGCTCTAAACGGGACTCGTCCTACGAGCAGTACTTC,CASSSKRDSSYEQYF
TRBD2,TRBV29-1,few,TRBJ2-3,TGCAGCGTTGAATTAAGCCGGGGGGGAACAGATACGCAGTATTTT,CSVELSRGGTDTQYF
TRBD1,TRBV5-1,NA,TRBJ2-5,TGCGCCAGCCAATCCGGGGACAGGGGGCTTCAAGAGACCCAGTACTTC,CASQSGDRGLQETQYF
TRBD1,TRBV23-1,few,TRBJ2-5,TGCGCCAGAAGGGAAAGACAGGGACCACCCCAAGAGACCCAGTACTTC,CARRERQGPPQETQYF
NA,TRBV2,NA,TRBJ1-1,TGTGCCACCAAGGGGCAGGAGGCCACTGAAGCTTTCTTT,CATKGQEATEAFF
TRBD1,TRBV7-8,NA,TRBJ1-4,TGTGCCAGCAGCTTAGCGAGTGGGACAGGAGTAAATGAAAAACTGTTTTTT,CASSLASGTGVNEKLFF
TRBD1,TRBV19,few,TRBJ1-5,TGTGCCAGTAGTATGCCAGGGGGCCGGCGGCCCCAGCATTTT,CASSMPGGRRPQHF
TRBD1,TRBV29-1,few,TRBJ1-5,TGCAGCGTTTTAACAGGGGGGGGCAATCAGCCCCAGCATTTT,CSVLTGGGNQPQHF
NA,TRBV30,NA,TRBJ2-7,TGTGCCTGGAGGGATAGACTAGGTCGTGGGAACTACGAGCAGTACTTC,CAWRDRLGRGNYEQYF
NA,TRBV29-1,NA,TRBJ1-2,TGCAGCGTCTTTACTGAGGGCGATGGCTACACCTTC,CSVFTEGDGYTF
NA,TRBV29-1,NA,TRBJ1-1,TGCAGCGTTGAAGATACGGGCAACTTGAACACTGAAGCTTTCTTT,CSVEDTGNLNTEAFF
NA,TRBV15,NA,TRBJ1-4,TGTGCCACCAGCCTGGGGGGGTTCGGGGAAAAACTGTTTTTT,CATSLGGFGEKLFF
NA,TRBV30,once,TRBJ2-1,TGTGCCTCTTTTACAGGAAATGAGCAGTTCTTC,CASFTGNEQFF
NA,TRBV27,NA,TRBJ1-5,TGTGCCAGCAGTACCAGAGGAGGGCAGCCCCAGCATTTT,CASSTRGGQPQHF
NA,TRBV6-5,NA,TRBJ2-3,TGTGCCAGCAGGCTAGCTAACACAGATACGCAGTATTTT,CASRLANTDTQYF
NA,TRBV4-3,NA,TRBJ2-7,TGCGCCAGCAGCCAAGATCGCGCTTCCCCAGGGTCCAGCGAGCAGTACTTC,CASSQDRASPGSSEQYF
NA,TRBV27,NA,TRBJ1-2,TGTGCCAGCAGTTCAGCAGAGAACTATGGCTACACCTTC,CASSSAENYGYTF
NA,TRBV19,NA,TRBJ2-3,TGTGCCAGTAGTATAGATCTCGAGACAGCAAACACAGATACGCAGTATTTT,CASSIDLETANTDTQYF
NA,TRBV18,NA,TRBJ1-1,TGTGCCAGCCGGGGGGGACGCGCTGAAGCTTTCTTT,CASRGGRAEAFF
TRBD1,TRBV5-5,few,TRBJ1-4,TGTGCCAGCAGAGGGACAGGGCTAAATGAAAAACTGTTTTTT,CASRGTGLNEKLFF
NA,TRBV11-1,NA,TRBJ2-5,TGTGCCAGCAGCCCCAACAGGGAGTACGGTCGGGAGACCCAGTACTTC,CASSPNREYGRETQYF
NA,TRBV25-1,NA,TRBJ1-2,TGTGCCAGCAGTGATCCAGCGGGAACTAACTATGGCTACACCTTC,CASSDPAGTNYGYTF
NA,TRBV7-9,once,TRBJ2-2,TGTGCCAGCAGCCTAGACGGGGAGCTGTTTTTT,CASSLDGELFF
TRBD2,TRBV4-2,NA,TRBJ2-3,TGTGCCAGCAGCCCCAGACTAGCGGGGGGAAACACAGATACGCAGTATTTT,CASSPRLAGGNTDTQYF
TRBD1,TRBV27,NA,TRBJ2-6,TGTGCCAGCAGTTTATCGTCCGGGACAGGGGGCTTTGGAGGGGCCAACGTCCTGACTTTC,CASSLSSGTGGFGGANVLTF
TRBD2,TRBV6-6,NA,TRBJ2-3,TGTGCCAGCAGTTGGCTAGCGGCTTCAGATACGCAGTATTTT,CASSWLAASDTQYF
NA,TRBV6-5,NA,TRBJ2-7,TGTGCCAGCAGTTATTACCTCGAAGACGAGCAGTACTTC,CASSYYLEDEQYF
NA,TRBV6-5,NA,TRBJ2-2,TGTGCCAGCAGTTTGGGGGGAGGCGGGGAGCTGTTTTTT,CASSLGGGGELFF